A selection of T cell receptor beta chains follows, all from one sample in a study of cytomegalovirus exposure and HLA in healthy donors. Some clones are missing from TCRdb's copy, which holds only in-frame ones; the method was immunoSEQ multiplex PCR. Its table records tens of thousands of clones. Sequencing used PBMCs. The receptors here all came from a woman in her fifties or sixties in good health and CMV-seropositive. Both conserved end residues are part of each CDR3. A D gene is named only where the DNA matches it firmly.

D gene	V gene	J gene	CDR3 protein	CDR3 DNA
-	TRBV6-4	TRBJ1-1	CASSERRGPNTEAFF	TGTGCCAGCAGTGAGCGGAGGGGCCCGAACACTGAAGCTTTCTTT
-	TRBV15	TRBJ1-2	CATSRDGGAHESGYTF	TGTGCCACCAGCAGAGATGGGGGGGCACACGAAAGTGGCTACACCTTC
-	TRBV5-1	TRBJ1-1	CASSFTDSNTEAFF	TGCGCCAGCAGCTTCACCGACAGCAACACTGAAGCTTTCTTT
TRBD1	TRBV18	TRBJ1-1	CASSVDRDTEAFF	TGTGCCAGCTCAGTGGACAGGGACACTGAAGCTTTCTTT
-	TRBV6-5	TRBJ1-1	CASSYGSTEAFF	TGTGCCAGCAGTTACGGGAGCACTGAAGCTTTCTTT
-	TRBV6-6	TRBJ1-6	CASSYSHGGNSPLHF	TGTGCCAGCAGTTACTCACATGGGGGCAATTCACCCCTCCACTTT
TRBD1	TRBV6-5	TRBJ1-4	CASSYRGQVEKLFF	TGTGCCAGCAGTTATAGGGGACAGGTTGAAAAACTGTTTTTT
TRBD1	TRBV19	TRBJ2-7	CASSVGPGQGGSYEQYF	TGTGCCAGTAGTGTCGGACCGGGACAGGGAGGATCCTACGAGCAGTACTTC
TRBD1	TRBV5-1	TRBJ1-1	CASSSGTGGTEAFF	TGCGCCAGCAGCTCAGGCACAGGGGGCACTGAAGCTTTCTTT
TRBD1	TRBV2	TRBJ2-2	CASSVGQVVTGELFF	TGTGCCAGCAGTGTGGGACAGGTAGTCACCGGGGAGCTGTTTTTT
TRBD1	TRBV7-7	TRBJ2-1	CASSSGQGYNEQFF	TGTGCTAGCAGCTCAGGACAGGGTTACAATGAGCAGTTCTTC
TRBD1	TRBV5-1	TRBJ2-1	CASSAYPRDRGYNEQFF	TGCGCCAGCAGCGCGTATCCGCGGGACAGGGGATACAATGAGCAGTTCTTC
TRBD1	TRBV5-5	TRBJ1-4	CASTRQGSGEKLFF	TGTGCCAGCACCCGACAGGGGTCGGGTGAAAAACTGTTTTTT
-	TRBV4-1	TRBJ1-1	CASSQAEGVPTEAFF	TGCGCCAGCAGCCAAGCCGAAGGGGTTCCCACTGAAGCTTTCTTT
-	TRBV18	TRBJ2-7	CASSSSGQSYEQYF	TGTGCCAGCTCGTCAAGCGGGCAGTCCTACGAGCAGTACTTC
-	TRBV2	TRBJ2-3	CASRGTRQEDTQYF	TGTGCCAGCAGGGGGACCCGACAGGAGGATACGCAGTATTTT
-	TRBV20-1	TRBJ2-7	CSADREYEQYF	TGCAGTGCTGATAGAGAATACGAGCAGTACTTC
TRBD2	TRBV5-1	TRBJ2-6	CASSDGGEPRIGANVLTF	TGCGCCAGCAGCGATGGGGGGGAGCCTCGTATAGGGGCCAACGTCCTGACTTTC
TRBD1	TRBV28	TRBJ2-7	CASSLQGTAKGYEQYF	TGTGCCAGCAGTCTGCAGGGGACAGCGAAGGGCTACGAGCAGTACTTC
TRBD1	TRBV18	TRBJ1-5	CASSPGGQGNQPQHF	TGTGCCAGCTCTCCGGGCGGACAGGGCAATCAGCCCCAGCATTTT
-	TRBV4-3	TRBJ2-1	CASSQDARQAYNEQFF	TGCGCCAGCAGCCAAGATGCCAGACAAGCCTACAATGAGCAGTTCTTC
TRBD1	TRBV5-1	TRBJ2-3	CASSLTGTAFTDTQYF	TGCGCCAGCAGCTTAACCGGGACAGCCTTCACAGATACGCAGTATTTT
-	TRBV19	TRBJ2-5	CASSVIDRQETQYF	TGTGCCAGTAGTGTCATCGACAGGCAAGAGACCCAGTACTTC